This TCR beta chain was captured in a study of cytomegalovirus exposure and HLA in healthy donors. Concerning this clone: Its antigen remains unknown.

The donors were members of the validation cohort, which comprised more than 90 subjects and was separate from the first cohort of around 700 subjects. Clones were read by immunoSEQ multiplex PCR, and TCRdb kept only the in-frame ones, dropping some. The sample has about 220,000 clones, 87% seen once. Study observations and caveats: The investigators catalogued 150 or so TCR beta chains as cytomegalovirus-associated.

This CDR3 region has 16 residues. Trimming removed 6 bases from V and 1 base from J, with 15 bases in between. Germline values: CDR1 ENHRY, CDR2 SYGVKD. Sequenced: PBMCs. The chain is built from TRBV10-3 and TRBJ2-2; TRBD1 might be the D (6 bases). The sequence was collected from a man aged 18 to 30 in good health and CMV-seronegative. CDR3 coding DNA: TGTGCCATCAGCAAACCCTCGACAGGGAACACCGGGGAGCTGTTTTTT. Its protein is CAISKPSTGNTGELFF.